This TCR beta chain was found in a study of T cells in Graves' hyperthyroidism and ophthalmopathy. Amplified regions were TCR beta CDR3 sequences from RNA transcripts. Initially, a first-round RT-PCR of the TCR CDR3 employed the HTBI primer set. TCRdb processed the multiplex PCR reads anew with MiXCR; each CDR3 protein has one entry. The profile shows about 500,000 distinct CDR3 sequences, 15% to 20% of them singletons. This clonotype was seen at least ten times. The CDR3 spans 17 residues. Germline CDR1 GTSNPN, CDR2 SVGIG (reference sequence). V shed 0 bases and J shed 0 bases, with 18 bases lying between them.

The specimen sequenced was blood. The J gene is TRBJ2-7, the V gene TRBV30, with TRBD2 as a possible D gene (5 bases). This clonotype was obtained from a woman between 18 and 29 years old with Graves' ophthalmopathy. CDR3 residues: CAWSVLGNLRSSYEQYF. The CDR3 DNA is TGTGCCTGGAGTGTACTAGGAAACCTAAGGAGCTCCTACGAGCAGTACTTC. Based on the CDR3 plus reference TRBV30 and TRBJ2-7, the full variable domain is SQTIHQWPATLVQPVGSPLSLECTVEGTSNPNLYWYRQAAGRGLQLLFYSVGIGQISSEVPQNLSASRPQDRQFILSSKKLLLSDSGFYLCAWSVLGNLRSSYEQYFGPGTRLTVT.